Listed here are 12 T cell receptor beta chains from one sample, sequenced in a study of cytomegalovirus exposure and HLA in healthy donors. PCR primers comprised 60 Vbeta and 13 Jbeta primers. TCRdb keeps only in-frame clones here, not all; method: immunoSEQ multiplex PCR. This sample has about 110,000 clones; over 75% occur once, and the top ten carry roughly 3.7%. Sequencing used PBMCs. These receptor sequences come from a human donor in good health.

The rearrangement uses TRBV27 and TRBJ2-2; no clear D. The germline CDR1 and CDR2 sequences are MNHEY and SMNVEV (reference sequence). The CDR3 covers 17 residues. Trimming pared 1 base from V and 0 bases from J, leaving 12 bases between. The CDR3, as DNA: TGTGCCAGCAGTTTATATGTAGAGGCCGCGAACACCGGGGAGCTGTTTTTT. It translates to CASSLYVEAANTGELFF.

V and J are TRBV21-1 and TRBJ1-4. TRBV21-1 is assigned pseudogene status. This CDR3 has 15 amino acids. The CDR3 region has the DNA TGTGCCAGCAGCAAAGCGAGGGCTGAGGCTGAAAAACTGTTTTTT. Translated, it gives CASSKARAEAEKLFF.

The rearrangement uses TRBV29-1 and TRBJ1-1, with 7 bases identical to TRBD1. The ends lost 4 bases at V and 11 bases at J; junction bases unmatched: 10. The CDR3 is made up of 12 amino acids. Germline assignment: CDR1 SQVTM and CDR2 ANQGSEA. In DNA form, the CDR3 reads TGCAGCGTTGTGGGGGAACAGGGGCGGGCTTTCTTT. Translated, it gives CSVVGEQGRAFF.

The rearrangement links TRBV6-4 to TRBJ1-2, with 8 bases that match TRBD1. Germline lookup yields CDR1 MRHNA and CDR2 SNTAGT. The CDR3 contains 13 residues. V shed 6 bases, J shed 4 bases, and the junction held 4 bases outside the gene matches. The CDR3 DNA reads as TGTGCCAGCAGCTTTGGACAGGGCTATGGCTACACCTTC. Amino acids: CASSFGQGYGYTF.

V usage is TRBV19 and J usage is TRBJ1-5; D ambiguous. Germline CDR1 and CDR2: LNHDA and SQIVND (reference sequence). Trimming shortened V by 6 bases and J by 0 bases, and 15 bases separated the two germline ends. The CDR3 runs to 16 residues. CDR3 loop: CASSVINRGSNQPQHF. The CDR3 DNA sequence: TGTGCCAGTAGCGTCATAAACCGGGGTAGCAATCAGCCCCAGCATTTT.

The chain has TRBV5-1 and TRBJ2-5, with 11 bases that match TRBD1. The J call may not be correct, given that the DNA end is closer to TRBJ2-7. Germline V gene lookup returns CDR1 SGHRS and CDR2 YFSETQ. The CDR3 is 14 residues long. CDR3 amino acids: CASSPGQGGYEQYF. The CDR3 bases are TGCGCCAGCAGCCCGGGACAGGGGGGCTACGAGCAGTACTTC.

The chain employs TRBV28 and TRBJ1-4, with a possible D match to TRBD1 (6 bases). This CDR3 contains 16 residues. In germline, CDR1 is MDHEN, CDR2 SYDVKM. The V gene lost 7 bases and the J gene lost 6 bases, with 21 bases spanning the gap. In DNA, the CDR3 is TGTGCCAGCACCCAAGGGGGGGGGAGGGTCCATGAAAAACTGTTTTTT. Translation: CASTQGGGRVHEKLFF.

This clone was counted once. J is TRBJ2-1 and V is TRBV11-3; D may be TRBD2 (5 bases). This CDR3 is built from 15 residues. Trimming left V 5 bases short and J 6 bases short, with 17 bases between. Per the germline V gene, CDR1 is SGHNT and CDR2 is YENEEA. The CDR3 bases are TGTGCCAGCAGCAGTAAGCGGCTAGCCTCCAATGAGCAGTTCTTC. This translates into CASSSKRLASNEQFF.

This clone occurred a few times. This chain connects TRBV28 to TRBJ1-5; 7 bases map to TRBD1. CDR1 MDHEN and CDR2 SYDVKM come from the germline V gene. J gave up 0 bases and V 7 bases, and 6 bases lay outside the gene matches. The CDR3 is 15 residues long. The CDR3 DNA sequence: TGTGCCAGCACCTCGGGACAGATTAGCAATCAGCCCCAGCATTTT. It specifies CASTSGQISNQPQHF.

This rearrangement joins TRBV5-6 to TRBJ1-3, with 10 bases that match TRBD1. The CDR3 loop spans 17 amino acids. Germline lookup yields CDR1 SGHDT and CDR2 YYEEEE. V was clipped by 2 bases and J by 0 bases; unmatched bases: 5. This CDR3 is CASSFLRTGGSGNTIYF. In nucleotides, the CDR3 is TGTGCCAGCAGCTTCCTCCGGACAGGGGGCTCTGGAAACACCATATATTTT.

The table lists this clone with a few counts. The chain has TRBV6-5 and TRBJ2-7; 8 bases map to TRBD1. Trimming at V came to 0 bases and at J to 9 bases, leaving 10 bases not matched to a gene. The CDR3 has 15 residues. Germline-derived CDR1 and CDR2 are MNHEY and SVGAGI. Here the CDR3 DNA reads TGTGCCAGCAGTTACTCGGGGGACAGGCTGTTTTCGCAGTACTTC. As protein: CASSYSGDRLFSQYF.

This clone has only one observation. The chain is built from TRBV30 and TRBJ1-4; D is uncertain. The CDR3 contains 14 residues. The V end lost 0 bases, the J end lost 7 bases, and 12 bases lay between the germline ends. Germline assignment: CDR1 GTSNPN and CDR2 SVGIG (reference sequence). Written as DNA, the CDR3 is TGTGCCTGGAGTGTTCCGGGGTTTATTGAAAAACTGTTTTTT. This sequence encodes CAWSVPGFIEKLFF. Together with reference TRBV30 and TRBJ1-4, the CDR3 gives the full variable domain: SQTIHQWPATLVQPVGSPLSLECTVEGTSNPNLYWYRQAAGRGLQLLFYSVGIGQISSEVPQNLSASRPQDRQFILSSKKLLLSDSGFYLCAWSVPGFIEKLFFGSGTQLSVL.